These T cell receptor beta chains were read from a single sample in a study of blood T cells in healthy people across ages. TCRdb re-derived calls from the 5' RACE reads in MiXCR, one entry per CDR3 protein. The sample yields around 710,000 distinct CDR3 sequences, around 40% seen once. The sample taken for sequencing was blood. These receptors were obtained from a woman in her sixties in good health. The CDR3 runs from the conserved cysteine through the conserved F or W. Each record gives: clone size, D gene, V gene, J gene, CDR3 protein, CDR3 DNA. A D gene is named only where the DNA matches it firmly. Some rows have no size entry. The others give once, few or many, or a class for an expanded clone.

clone_size: .
d_call: TRBD2
v_call: TRBV4-3
j_call: TRBJ2-7
cdr3_aa: CASSHWTSLDNEQYF
cdr3_nt: TGCGCCAGCAGCCACTGGACTAGCTTAGACAATGAGCAGTACTTC

clone_size: .
d_call: TRBD2
v_call: TRBV18
j_call: TRBJ2-1
cdr3_aa: CASSPPLAGEYNEQFF
cdr3_nt: TGTGCCAGCTCACCACCGTTAGCGGGGGAATACAATGAGCAGTTCTTC

clone_size: .
d_call: .
v_call: TRBV9
j_call: TRBJ2-3
cdr3_aa: CASSVAGGPLSTDTQYF
cdr3_nt: TGTGCCAGCAGCGTAGCCGGGGGGCCCCTTAGCACAGATACGCAGTATTTT

clone_size: .
d_call: .
v_call: TRBV30
j_call: TRBJ1-2
cdr3_aa: CAWSGGTFYGYTF
cdr3_nt: TGTGCCTGGAGTGGCGGGACATTCTATGGCTACACCTTC

clone_size: few
d_call: TRBD1
v_call: TRBV5-6
j_call: TRBJ2-3
cdr3_aa: CASSGIQGARGLQYF
cdr3_nt: TGTGCCAGCAGCGGTATTCAGGGGGCGAGGGGGTTACAGTATTTT

clone_size: .
d_call: TRBD2
v_call: TRBV13
j_call: TRBJ2-3
cdr3_aa: CTSSRRTSGVGTDTQYF
cdr3_nt: TGTACCAGCAGTCGCAGGACTAGCGGGGTAGGCACAGATACGCAGTATTTT

clone_size: .
d_call: TRBD1
v_call: TRBV5-1
j_call: TRBJ2-7
cdr3_aa: CASSWGRTGGNEQYF
cdr3_nt: TGCGCCAGCAGCTGGGGTCGGACAGGGGGTAATGAGCAGTACTTC

clone_size: .
d_call: TRBD2
v_call: TRBV7-6
j_call: TRBJ2-5
cdr3_aa: CASSPSGGANEQYF
cdr3_nt: TGTGCCAGCAGCCCTAGCGGGGGGGCGAATGAGCAGTACTTC

clone_size: .
d_call: .
v_call: TRBV12-3/TRBV12-4
j_call: TRBJ2-5
cdr3_aa: CASSLEGPIPSAQYF
cdr3_nt: TGTGCCAGCAGTTTAGAAGGGCCGATACCTTCGGCCCAGTACTTC

clone_size: many
d_call: .
v_call: TRBV6-6
j_call: TRBJ2-7
cdr3_aa: CASSPRGQGRNEQYF
cdr3_nt: TGTGCCAGCAGCCCCCGAGGCCAGGGGAGGAACGAGCAGTACTTC

clone_size: .
d_call: .
v_call: TRBV6-2/TRBV6-3
j_call: TRBJ2-3
cdr3_aa: CASVADGMNTDTRYF
cdr3_nt: TGTGCCAGCGTGGCGGACGGGATGAACACAGATACGCGGTATTTT

clone_size: .
d_call: .
v_call: TRBV7-3
j_call: TRBJ1-1
cdr3_aa: CASSLVATTEAFF
cdr3_nt: TGTGCCAGCAGCTTAGTGGCAACCACTGAAGCTTTCTTT

clone_size: .
d_call: .
v_call: TRBV12-5
j_call: TRBJ1-2
cdr3_aa: CASGHYYTF
cdr3_nt: TGTGCTAGTGGCCATTACTACACCTTC

clone_size: few
d_call: TRBD2
v_call: TRBV2
j_call: TRBJ2-7
cdr3_aa: CASNKQAGFHEQYF
cdr3_nt: TGTGCCAGCAACAAACAAGCGGGATTCCACGAGCAGTACTTC

clone_size: .
d_call: .
v_call: TRBV2
j_call: TRBJ2-4
cdr3_aa: CASSGEDRRYIAKNIQYF
cdr3_nt: TGTGCCAGCAGTGGAGAAGATCGACGGTATATAGCCAAAAACATTCAGTACTTC

clone_size: .
d_call: TRBD2
v_call: TRBV2
j_call: TRBJ2-7
cdr3_aa: CASTEGLAGVYEQYF
cdr3_nt: TGTGCCAGCACGGAGGGACTAGCGGGGGTCTACGAGCAGTACTTC

clone_size: .
d_call: TRBD2
v_call: TRBV20-1
j_call: TRBJ2-4
cdr3_aa: CSAPTGSSGLLAKNIQYF
cdr3_nt: TGCAGTGCCCCGACGGGCTCTAGCGGCCTTCTAGCCAAAAACATTCAGTACTTC

clone_size: .
d_call: .
v_call: TRBV2
j_call: TRBJ2-5
cdr3_aa: CASKVGLPGETQYF
cdr3_nt: TGTGCCAGCAAGGTCGGTTTACCCGGGGAGACCCAGTACTTC

clone_size: few
d_call: TRBD2
v_call: TRBV28
j_call: TRBJ2-6
cdr3_aa: CASSLLGGGSGANVLTF
cdr3_nt: TGTGCCAGCAGTTTACTCGGCGGGGGCTCTGGGGCCAACGTCCTGACTTTC

clone_size: few
d_call: TRBD1
v_call: TRBV9
j_call: TRBJ2-7
cdr3_aa: CASSPDRDHEQYF
cdr3_nt: TGTGCCAGCAGCCCCGACAGGGACCACGAGCAGTACTTC

clone_size: .
d_call: TRBD2
v_call: TRBV4-3
j_call: TRBJ2-3
cdr3_aa: CASSRGTSGRARAYMQYF
cdr3_nt: TGCGCCAGCAGCCGAGGGACTAGCGGGAGGGCCCGAGCATATATGCAGTATTTT

clone_size: .
d_call: TRBD2
v_call: TRBV7-2
j_call: TRBJ2-7
cdr3_aa: CASSPLAGASSYEQYF
cdr3_nt: TGTGCCAGCAGCCCCCTAGCGGGGGCCAGCTCCTACGAGCAGTACTTC

clone_size: many
d_call: .
v_call: TRBV5-8
j_call: TRBJ2-1
cdr3_aa: CASSLVGGLSHNEQFF
cdr3_nt: TGTGCCAGCAGCTTGGTTGGGGGTTTAAGCCACAATGAGCAGTTCTTC

clone_size: few
d_call: TRBD1
v_call: TRBV20-1
j_call: TRBJ2-7
cdr3_aa: CSDTGTGGDEQYF
cdr3_nt: TGCAGCGATACCGGGACAGGGGGCGACGAGCAGTACTTC

clone_size: .
d_call: .
v_call: TRBV7-2
j_call: TRBJ2-5
cdr3_aa: CASSPDPIETQYF
cdr3_nt: TGTGCCAGCAGCCCCGACCCAATAGAGACCCAGTACTTC

clone_size: few
d_call: TRBD1
v_call: TRBV20-1
j_call: TRBJ1-4
cdr3_aa: CSALPGQGAEKLFF
cdr3_nt: TGCAGTGCGCTTCCGGGACAGGGTGCCGAAAAACTGTTTTTT

clone_size: many
d_call: TRBD1
v_call: TRBV25-1
j_call: TRBJ2-5
cdr3_aa: CASSGTGQETQYF
cdr3_nt: TGTGCCAGCAGCGGGACAGGACAAGAGACCCAGTACTTC

clone_size: few
d_call: .
v_call: TRBV20-1
j_call: TRBJ2-7
cdr3_aa: CSAGPFGPSSYEQYF
cdr3_nt: TGCAGTGCCGGGCCCTTCGGACCAAGCTCCTACGAGCAGTACTTC